The subject of this entry is one TCR beta chain. The sample comes from a study of OX40 agonist ivuxolimab in advanced cancers. Produced via immunoSEQ multiplex PCR; TCRdb's table is partial and in-frame only. The sample shows roughly 75,000 clones, roughly 89% of them seen only once. The CDR3 loop spans 13 amino acids. Trimming removed 4 bases from V and 4 bases from J, with 8 bases in between. Germline CDR1 is SGHRS and CDR2 is YFSETQ. The receptor's source is an adult with an advanced solid tumor such as melanoma, head and neck, liver or kidney cancer. The V and J genes are TRBV5-1 and TRBJ2-2; no clear D gene. The input for sequencing was CD4+ or CD8+ T cells sorted from blood, taken in a trial of the OX40 agonist ivuxolimab. CDR3 DNA: TGCGCCAGCAGCGTTCCGAGCACCGGGGAGCTGTTTTTT. The encoded protein is CASSVPSTGELFF.